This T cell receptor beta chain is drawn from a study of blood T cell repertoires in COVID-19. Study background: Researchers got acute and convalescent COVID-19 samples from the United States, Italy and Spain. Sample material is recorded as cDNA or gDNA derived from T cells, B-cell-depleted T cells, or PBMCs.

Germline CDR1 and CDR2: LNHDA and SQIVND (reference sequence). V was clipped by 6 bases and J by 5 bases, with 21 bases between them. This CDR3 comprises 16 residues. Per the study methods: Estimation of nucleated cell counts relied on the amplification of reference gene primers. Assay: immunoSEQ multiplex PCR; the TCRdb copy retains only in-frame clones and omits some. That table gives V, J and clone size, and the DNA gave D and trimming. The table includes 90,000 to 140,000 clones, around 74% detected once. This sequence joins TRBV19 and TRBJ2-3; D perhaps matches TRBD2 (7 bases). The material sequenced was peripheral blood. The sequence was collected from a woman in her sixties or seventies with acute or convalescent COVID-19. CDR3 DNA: TGTGCCAGTAGCAACCTCGTAGGGGGGGCAAGAGATACGCAGTATTTT. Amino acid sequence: CASSNLVGGARDTQYF. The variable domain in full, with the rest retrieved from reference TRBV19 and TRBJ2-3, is DGGITQSPKYLFRKEGQNVTLSCEQNLNHDAMYWYRQDPGQGLRLIYYSQIVNDFQKGDIAEGYSVSREKKESFPLTVTSAQKNPTAFYLCASSNLVGGARDTQYFGPGTRLTVL.